The 8 T cell receptor beta chains below all came from one sample that was sequenced in a study of T cell repertoires in cytomegalovirus infection. These receptors have no known antigen. TCRdb recomputed calls from the reads with MiXCR, one row per CDR3 protein. The data contain 450,000 to 550,000 distinct CDR3 sequences, about 42% of them singletons. Source: cultured PBMCs, taken from culture after CMV antigen stimulation. These TCRs come from a human donor in good health (CMV status not recorded). Some clones in this sample may be carry-over from other donors' samples.

In this sample, this clonotype turned up a few times. The chain recombines TRBV7-6 with TRBJ2-7, with D possibly matching TRBD2 (6 bases). V lost 2 bases, J lost 4 bases, and 15 bases lay in between. Germline CDR1 and CDR2: SGHVS and FNYEAQ. There are 15 residues in the CDR3. The CDR3 region is CASSLFPAGGYEQYF. CDR3 DNA sequence: TGTGCCAGCAGCTTATTTCCCGCAGGAGGGTACGAGCAGTACTTC. Using reference TRBV7-6 and TRBJ2-7 for the parts outside the CDR3, the full variable domain is GAGVSQSPRYKVTKRGQDVALRCDPISGHVSLYWYRQALGQGPEFLTYFNYEAQQDKSGLPNDRFSAERPEGSISTLTIQRTEQRDSAMYRCASSLFPAGGYEQYFGPGTRLTVT.

This sequence joins TRBV20-1 and TRBJ2-5; D may correspond to TRBD1 or TRBD2 (5 bases each). Germline V gene data show CDR1 as DFQATT and CDR2 as SNEGSKA (reference sequence). V lost 3 bases and J 1 base, leaving 15 bases between the germline ends. The CDR3 runs 15 residues. CDR3 residues: CSARGTGRAQETQYF. The CDR3 DNA is TGCAGTGCTAGGGGGACCGGACGGGCCCAAGAGACCCAGTACTTC.

V is TRBV6-1 and J is TRBJ1-1; the match to TRBD1 covers 9 bases. The CDR3 is 13 residues long. Germline assignment: CDR1 MNHNS and CDR2 SASEGT. V lost 9 bases to trimming and J lost 1 base; unmatched junction nucleotides: 3. The CDR3 reads CASQDRGNTEAFF. The CDR3 region has the DNA TGTGCCAGTCAGGACAGGGGGAACACTGAAGCTTTCTTT.

The rearrangement links TRBV11-2 to TRBJ1-1; D perhaps matches TRBD1 (5 bases). CDR1 SGHAT and CDR2 FQNNGV come from the germline V gene. Trimming shortened V by 5 bases and J by 1 base, and 17 bases separated the two germline ends. The CDR3 contains 16 residues. As DNA, the CDR3 is TGTGCCAGCAGCCACTGGAGGGGACGAGGGAACACTGAAGCTTTCTTT. Translating it yields CASSHWRGRGNTEAFF.

V gene TRBV12-3 or TRBV12-4 combines with J gene TRBJ1-1, with TRBD1 matching 7 bases. CDR3 size: 14 residues. V trimming: 5 bases; J trimming: 5 bases; junction bases outside the gene matches: 8. This chain's CDR3 is CASSDRTGLTEAFF. In DNA, the CDR3 is TGTGCCAGCAGTGACCGGACAGGTCTAACTGAAGCTTTCTTT.

The chain uses TRBV12-3 or TRBV12-4 and TRBJ2-1, with TRBD2 matching over 7 bases. V lost 3 bases and J lost 5; bases outside the gene matches: 7. The CDR3 has 15 amino acids. The CDR3 bases are TGTGCCAGCAGTTTCGCCGGGACTATAAACAATGAGCAGTTCTTC. It yields the protein CASSFAGTINNEQFF.

The chain uses TRBV7-2 and TRBJ1-1; no definite D call. V dropped 2 bases and J dropped 3 bases, with 13 bases sitting between them. The CDR3 contains 15 residues. Germline assignment: CDR1 SGHTA and CDR2 FQGNSA. In nucleotides, the CDR3 is TGTGCCAGCAGCTTAATGGCGGGAACGGACACTGAAGCTTTCTTT. Protein: CASSLMAGTDTEAFF.

This clonotype has only a few counts. This sequence joins TRBV5-1 and TRBJ2-5, with 11 bases that match TRBD2. With V trimmed by 2 bases and J by 2 bases, 5 bases remained unmatched. The CDR3 is made up of 16 amino acids. Germline V gene lookup returns CDR1 SGHRS and CDR2 YFSETQ. The CDR3 loop reads CASSLSSGGYQETQYF. CDR3 DNA: TGCGCCAGCAGCTTATCTAGCGGGGGGTATCAAGAGACCCAGTACTTC.